This T cell receptor (beta chain) was identified during a study of T cell changes during pregnancy in multiple sclerosis. Clones were read by immunoSEQ multiplex PCR, and TCRdb kept only the in-frame ones, dropping some. The table shows about 83,000 clones, with roughly 96% occurring only once. Trimming removed 2 bases from V and 5 bases from J, with 9 bases in between. This CDR3 is 13 amino acids long. Germline loops: CDR1 MNHNS, CDR2 SASEGT. This sequence was found in a female donor with multiple sclerosis, enrolled in a pregnancy study. Here the sequenced sample was peripheral blood, taken in the second trimester of pregnancy. The chain joins TRBV6-1 to TRBJ1-2, with D possibly matching TRBD1 (6 bases). CDR3 nucleotide sequence: TGTGCCAGCAGTGAACCAGGGGTTTATGGCTACACCTTC. Translating it yields CASSEPGVYGYTF.